The 9 T cell receptor beta chains reported below all come from one sample, sequenced in a study of blood T cell repertoires in COVID-19. Using immunoSEQ multiplex PCR, the repertoire was profiled, and TCRdb retains in-frame clones only, with some absent. The sample shows about 130,000 clones, roughly 80% of them seen only once. The sample comprised peripheral blood. The receptors derive from a man between 60 and 75 years old who had recovered from COVID-19.

The V call is TRBV29-1, the J call TRBJ1-1; TRBD1 agrees at 9 bases. Germline V gene data show CDR1 as SQVTM and CDR2 as ANQGSEA. V gave up 7 bases and J gave up 4 bases; unmatched junction bases: 4. This CDR3 is 12 amino acids long. CDR3 coding DNA: TGCAGCGGAAAGACAGGGGGCACTGAAGCTTTCTTT. Protein product: CSGKTGGTEAFF.

This clone was observed a single time. V is TRBV6-4 and J is TRBJ2-2; D remains ambiguous. V lost 3 bases, J lost 4 bases, and 6 bases lay in between. Germline V lookup: CDR1 MRHNA, CDR2 SNTAGT. The CDR3 is made up of 13 amino acids. As DNA, the CDR3 is TGTGCCAGCAGTGAGAGTGGCACCGGGGAGCTGTTTTTT. Protein sequence: CASSESGTGELFF.

In this sample, this clone turned up once. Other nucleotide sequences from this sample produce the same CDR3. V is TRBV11-3 and J is TRBJ2-2; TRBD2 matches at 7 bases. CDR1 SGHNT and CDR2 YENEEA come from the germline V gene. Germline trimming cut 5 bases from V and 5 bases from J; bases unmatched to any gene: 2. The CDR3 runs to 13 residues. CDR3 amino acids: CASSRTRTGELFF. As DNA, the CDR3 is TGTGCCAGCAGCCGGACTAGAACCGGGGAGCTGTTTTTT.

The table lists this clone with a count of one. V and J are TRBV14 and TRBJ2-2, with D possibly being TRBD1 (6 bases). Trimming took off 0 bases at V and 7 bases at J, with 12 bases between the two ends. This CDR3 spans 15 amino acids. Germline-derived CDR1 and CDR2 are SGHDN and FVKESK. The CDR3 sequence: CASSQDHRVGGELFF. CDR3 nucleotide sequence: TGTGCCAGCAGCCAAGATCACAGGGTTGGCGGGGAGCTGTTTTTT. Looking up the rest from reference TRBV14 and TRBJ2-2 gives the full variable domain: EAGVTQFPSHSVIEKGQTVTLRCDPISGHDNLYWYRRVMGKEIKFLLHFVKESKQDESGMPNNRFLAERTGGTYSTLKVQPAELEDSGVYFCASSQDHRVGGELFFGEGSRLTVL.

In its sample, this clone was seen many times. The chain has TRBV14 and TRBJ1-2; 9 nucleotides agree with TRBD1. This CDR3 contains 13 residues. V dropped 5 bases and J dropped 4; count of bases not matched to a gene: 2. Germline CDR1 reads SGHDN; CDR2 reads FVKESK. The CDR3 nucleotides are TGTGCCAGCAGCTCGGACAGGGGCTATGGCTACACCTTC. Amino acids: CASSSDRGYGYTF.

The J gene is TRBJ2-4, the V gene TRBV9; TRBD2 matches 8 bases. The CDR3 loop spans 16 amino acids. CDR1 SGDLS and CDR2 YYNGEE come from the germline V gene. The trim removed 3 bases at V and 8 bases at J, leaving 13 bases unmatched. Here the CDR3 reads CASSARTSGGGDIQYF. CDR3 DNA sequence: TGTGCCAGCAGCGCGCGGACCAGCGGGGGTGGAGACATTCAGTACTTC.

This clone is a singleton in its sample. V is TRBV7-2 and J is TRBJ1-3; D uncertain. Germline values: CDR1 SGHTA, CDR2 FQGNSA. Trimming cost V 5 bases and J 0 bases, with 8 bases left between them. The CDR3 loop spans 14 amino acids. In DNA form, the CDR3 reads TGTGCCAGCAGCGAGGCCCTCTCTGGAAACACCATATATTTT. It is translated as CASSEALSGNTIYF.

This chain links TRBV7-3 with TRBJ2-1; 10 bases are shared with TRBD1. The CDR3 covers 12 residues. J gave up 14 bases and V 4 bases, and 5 bases lay outside the gene matches. Germline CDR1 and CDR2: SGHTA and FQGTGA. The CDR3 coding sequence is TGTGCCAGCAGCTCCCCCGGGACAGGGGAGTTCTTC. It yields the protein CASSSPGTGEFF. The entire variable domain, with the rest obtained from reference TRBV7-3 and TRBJ2-1, is as follows: GAGVSQTPSNKVTEKGKYVELRCDPISGHTALYWYRQSLGQGPEFLIYFQGTGAADDSGLPNDRFFAVRPEGSVSTLKIQRTERGDSAVYLCASSSPGTGEFFGPGTRLTVL.

V is TRBV10-3 and J is TRBJ2-7; 12 bases are a match to TRBD2. Trimming cost V 0 bases and J 3 bases; bases outside gene matches: 6. The CDR3 is 17 amino acids. The germline CDR1 and CDR2 sequences are ENHRY and SYGVKD. CDR3 sequence: CAISESPLLAGGYEQYF. CDR3 in DNA: TGTGCCATCAGTGAGTCGCCTCTACTAGCGGGAGGCTACGAGCAGTACTTC.